The 21 T cell receptor beta chains given below trace back to one sample, sequenced in a study of Ad26.COV2.S vaccination and SARS-CoV-2 variants. Treatment: approximately 18 received Ad26.COV2.S at low or high dose, single or two shots; about 5 received placebo; per-sample allocation not given. At day 63 after the first vaccine or placebo injection, samples were drawn. The method was immunoSEQ multiplex PCR; TCRdb's version includes in-frame clones alone and lacks a portion of them. The sample has about 320,000 clones, around 83% seen once; the top ten hold more than 1.5%. The input for sequencing was peripheral blood, taken in a trial of Ad26.COV2.S vaccine versus placebo. These receptors all stem from a person between 18 and 60 years old who received the Ad26.COV2.S COVID-19 vaccine or a placebo.

The chain is built from TRBV6-5 and TRBJ2-7, with 11 bases lining up with TRBD1. V shed 2 bases and J 4 bases; nucleotides not matched to a gene: 4. Germline V gene data show CDR1 as MNHEY and CDR2 as SVGAGI. The CDR3 has 15 residues. CDR3 amino acids: CASSYQGQGGYEQYF. The CDR3 coding sequence is TGTGCCAGCAGTTACCAGGGACAGGGGGGATACGAGCAGTACTTC.

The chain carries TRBV5-1 and TRBJ1-2, with D possibly TRBD1 on 5 matching bases. V was clipped by 4 bases and J by 4 bases, with 20 bases between them. The V gene's germline CDR1 is SGHRS and CDR2 YFSETQ. CDR3 length: 16 residues. The CDR3 coding sequence is TGCGCCAGCAGCCCGGGGGACCCTATAATCCTCTATGGCTACACCTTC. Translated: CASSPGDPIILYGYTF.

The chain is built from TRBV7-6 and TRBJ1-5; a weak D match, TRBD1 (6 bases). Germline assignment: CDR1 SGHVS and CDR2 FNYEAQ. The CDR3 spans 15 residues. Trimming stripped 1 base from V and 5 bases from J, with 12 bases between. DNA of the CDR3: TGTGCCAGCAGCTTAGACACAGGGCCGTATCAGCCCCAGCATTTT. Encoded protein: CASSLDTGPYQPQHF.

The J gene is TRBJ1-1, the V gene TRBV2, with D perhaps matching TRBD1 (5 bases). V lost 6 bases to trimming and J lost 2 bases, with 13 bases between them. Germline loops: CDR1 SNHLY, CDR2 FYNNEI. This CDR3 is 14 amino acids long. The CDR3 protein is CASSAQGGNTEAFF. CDR3 nucleotide sequence: TGTGCCAGCAGCGCCCAGGGTGGTAACACTGAAGCTTTCTTT. The variable domain in full, with the rest retrieved from reference TRBV2 and TRBJ1-1, is EPEVTQTPSHQVTQMGQEVILRCVPISNHLYFYWYRQILGQKVEFLVSFYNNEISEKSEIFDDQFSVERPDGSNFTLKIRSTKLEDSAMYFCASSAQGGNTEAFFGQGTRLTVV.

The chain has TRBV5-1 and TRBJ2-2; no firm D call. V was clipped by 2 bases and J by 2 bases, with 10 bases between them. Germline CDR1 reads SGHRS; CDR2 reads YFSETQ. The CDR3 extends over 15 amino acids. CDR3 sequence reads: CASSFTGDNTGELFF. The CDR3 nucleotides are TGCGCCAGCAGCTTTACGGGTGATAACACCGGGGAGCTGTTTTTT.

The J gene is TRBJ1-2, the V gene TRBV12-3 or TRBV12-4, with TRBD1 as a possible D gene (5 bases). V lost 5 bases, J lost 8 bases, and 12 bases lay in between. This CDR3 has 12 residues. The CDR3 coding sequence is TGTGCCAGCAGTCACCAGGGAGTCGGCTACACCTTC. Translating it yields CASSHQGVGYTF.

The chain couples TRBV19 to TRBJ2-1, with TRBD1 matching 9 bases. V gave up 5 bases and J gave up 3 bases; unmatched junction bases: 5. This CDR3 spans 15 amino acids. In germline, CDR1 is LNHDA, CDR2 SQIVND (reference sequence). CDR3 in DNA: TGTGCCAGTAGTTCACAGGGGGCTATCTACAATGAGCAGTTCTTC. Amino acid sequence: CASSSQGAIYNEQFF.

The rearrangement joins TRBV10-2 to TRBJ1-1, with D tentatively TRBD1 (6 bases). V was pared by 6 bases and J by 0 bases, with 8 bases between. The germline V gene encodes CDR1 WSHSY and CDR2 SAAADI. The CDR3 loop spans 13 amino acids. CDR3 nucleotides: TGCGCCAGCAGGGGACATTTGAACACTGAAGCTTTCTTT. Amino acids: CASRGHLNTEAFF.

The chain carries TRBV5-6 and TRBJ1-2; 10 nucleotides align to TRBD1. This CDR3 is built from 15 residues. The germline CDR1 and CDR2 sequences are SGHDT and YYEEEE. The ends lost 0 bases at V and 4 bases at J; junction bases unmatched: 3. The CDR3 is CASSLEGQGFYGYTF. The CDR3 DNA reads TGTGCCAGCAGCTTGGAGGGACAGGGGTTCTATGGCTACACCTTC.

V is TRBV9 and J is TRBJ2-1; the D gene is possibly TRBD1 (5 bases). Germline V CDR1 and CDR2: SGDLS, YYNGEE. V lost 4 bases and J lost 2, with 13 bases in between. The CDR3 is 15 residues long. In nucleotides, the CDR3 is TGTGCCAGCAGCACCACAGGAGAAGCCTACAATGAGCAGTTCTTC. Protein product: CASSTTGEAYNEQFF.

In nucleotides, the CDR3 is TGTGCCAGCAGCTTATACAGCTTAGGGTTGGAATCACCCCTCCACTTT. Amino acid sequence: CASSLYSLGLESPLHF. This chain connects TRBV11-3 to TRBJ1-6; no clear D gene. The germline CDR1 and CDR2 sequences are SGHNT and YENEEA. This CDR3 has 16 residues. Trimming removed 2 bases at V and 10 bases at J, with 18 bases between. The complete variable domain, with remaining parts taken from reference TRBV11-3 and TRBJ1-6, reads EAGVVQSPRYKIIEKKQPVAFWCNPISGHNTLYWYLQNLGQGPELLIRYENEEAVDDSQLPKDRFSAERLKGVDSTLKIQPAELGDSAVYLCASSLYSLGLESPLHFGNGTRLTVT.

This chain uses TRBV7-3 with TRBJ1-2; D unclear. Germline V gene data show CDR1 as SGHTA and CDR2 as FQGTGA. The CDR3 length is 13 residues. Trimming took off 4 bases at V and 8 bases at J, with 14 bases between the two ends. Written as DNA, the CDR3 is TGTGCCAGCAGCTCCCTCGGGTCGGGGGGCTACACCTTC. It encodes CASSSLGSGGYTF. The whole variable domain, remainder taken from reference TRBV7-3 and TRBJ1-2, is GAGVSQTPSNKVTEKGKYVELRCDPISGHTALYWYRQSLGQGPEFLIYFQGTGAADDSGLPNDRFFAVRPEGSVSTLKIQRTERGDSAVYLCASSSLGSGGYTFGSGTRLTVV.

The V gene is TRBV29-1, the J gene TRBJ2-6, with D possibly matching TRBD1 (5 bases). Trimming pared 3 bases from V and 6 bases from J, leaving 9 bases between. CDR1 is SQVTM and CDR2 is ANQGSEA in the germline V gene. The CDR3 spans 13 residues. CDR3 coding DNA: TGCAGCGTTGAGTCAGGGTCGGCCAACGTCCTGACTTTC. Translated, it gives CSVESGSANVLTF.

V usage is TRBV11-2 and J usage is TRBJ1-1; no definite D call. V lost 3 bases to trimming and J lost 0 bases, with 8 bases between them. The CDR3 sequence is 14 residues long. Germline CDR1 SGHAT, CDR2 FQNNGV. CDR3 bases: TGTGCCAGCAGCTTCGCACACTTGAACACTGAAGCTTTCTTT. The encoded protein is CASSFAHLNTEAFF.

This rearrangement joins TRBV14 to TRBJ1-1; TRBD1 agrees at 9 bases. V lost 6 bases to trimming and J lost 4 bases; unmatched junction nucleotides: 3. Germline V lookup: CDR1 SGHDN, CDR2 FVKESK. The CDR3 runs 13 residues. DNA of the CDR3: TGTGCCAGCAGTTCGGACAGGGGCACTGAAGCTTTCTTT. Its protein is CASSSDRGTEAFF.

The rearrangement joins TRBV6-1 to TRBJ1-1; D is unclear. The CDR3 length is 13 residues. The V end lost 5 bases, the J end lost 1 base, and 8 bases lay between the germline ends. Germline V gene data show CDR1 as MNHNS and CDR2 as SASEGT. Here the CDR3 reads CASSSAQNTEAFF. CDR3 nucleotide sequence: TGTGCCAGCAGTTCAGCACAGAACACTGAAGCTTTCTTT.

The rearrangement uses TRBV10-3 and TRBJ1-2; D gene uncertain. The length of the CDR3 is 14 residues. V was cut by 4 bases and J by 4 bases, with 13 bases left in between. Germline CDR1 and CDR2: ENHRY and SYGVKD. The CDR3 protein is CAISGSATGYGYTF. The CDR3 coding sequence is TGTGCCATCAGTGGGTCTGCGACGGGCTATGGCTACACCTTC.

For the CDR3, the DNA is TGTGCCAGCAGCTTAAGCTCGATCGAGCAGTTCTTC. It translates to CASSLSSIEQFF. The chain is built from TRBV7-2 and TRBJ2-1; D is ambiguous. This CDR3 has 12 residues. V gave up 2 bases and J gave up 10 bases, with 9 bases separating them. The germline gives CDR1 SGHTA, CDR2 FQGNSA.

This rearrangement joins TRBV12-5 to TRBJ1-1, with no clear D. V was trimmed by 4 bases and J by 1 base, leaving 7 bases between them. CDR3 size: 13 residues. Per the germline V gene, CDR1 is LGHNT and CDR2 is FRNRAP. The chain's CDR3 is CASGSLRNTEAFF. CDR3 nucleotides: TGTGCTAGTGGTTCCCTCCGGAACACTGAAGCTTTCTTT.

The J gene is TRBJ2-7, the V gene TRBV19, with D perhaps matching TRBD1 (7 bases). The CDR3 is made up of 13 amino acids. Per the germline V gene, CDR1 is LNHDA and CDR2 is SQIVND (reference sequence). The V and J ends lost 6 bases and 6 bases respectively, with 15 bases between them. CDR3 sequence (DNA): TGTGCCAGTAGGGAACCAGGGGGGTCCGAGCAGTACTTC. Translation gives CASREPGGSEQYF.

The chain has TRBV9 and TRBJ1-1, with a weak D call TRBD1 (6 bases). Between the trimmed V and J ends, which lost 4 bases and 1 base, there was a span of 20 bases. The V gene's germline CDR1 is SGDLS and CDR2 YYNGEE. The CDR3 runs to 17 residues. CDR3 sequence reads: CASSPTVGGLKNTEAFF. CDR3 nucleotides: TGTGCCAGCAGCCCTACCGTTGGGGGCCTTAAGAACACTGAAGCTTTCTTT.